The clone carrying this TCR beta chain was seen only a few times. This specimen comes from a study of shared clonotypes between healthy human individuals. Germline CDR1 and CDR2: SGHVS and FNYEAQ. V lost 5 bases, J lost 2 bases, and 20 bases lay in between. This CDR3 comprises 17 residues. The protocol was immunoSEQ multiplex PCR, while the TCRdb copy is restricted to in-frame clones and leaves out a portion. The table lists about half a million clones, about 78% of them singletons. The V gene is TRBV7-6, the J gene TRBJ2-3, with no clear D. The sequence came from a woman aged 35 to 49 in good health. Some clones in this sample may be carry-over from other donors' samples. Sequences were obtained from PBMCs. In DNA form, the CDR3 reads TGTGCCAGCAGCCCGACGGCCTTCCCTTTAGACACAGATACGCAGTATTTT. Residues: CASSPTAFPLDTDTQYF.